Listed below are T cell receptor beta chains from one sample, sequenced in a study of T cell responses to AZD1222 COVID-19 vaccine. Clones were sequenced by immunoSEQ multiplex PCR, and TCRdb holds only the in-frame ones, with some missing. The repertoire consists of about 81,000 clones, with roughly nine tenths occurring once and the leading ten covering less than 6%. Material: peripheral blood, obtained 28 days after the second AZD1222 dose. Receptors originate from an adult who received the AZD1222 COVID-19 vaccine. The CDR3 runs from the conserved cysteine through the conserved F or W. Each record gives: V gene, clone size, J gene, D gene, CDR3 DNA, CDR3 protein. A D gene is named only where the DNA matches it firmly. Rows may omit the clone size; those that give it use once, few, many or a size class.

TRBV19	NA	TRBJ1-1	NA	TGTGCCAGTAGTATAGATCGTAGAGCTTTCTTT	CASSIDRRAFF
TRBV4-2	NA	TRBJ1-1	NA	TGTGCCAGCAGCCAAGACAGGTCTTATTACGGCCTGAACACTGAAGCTTTCTTT	CASSQDRSYYGLNTEAFF
TRBV3-1/TRBV3-2	few	TRBJ2-7	NA	TGTGCCAGCAGCCAAGATTTTGGTTCCTACGAGCAGTACTTC	CASSQDFGSYEQYF
TRBV28	NA	TRBJ1-5	NA	TGTGCCAGCAGGCAAGCGGTGGGTCAGCCCCAGCATTTT	CASRQAVGQPQHF
TRBV28	NA	TRBJ1-1	TRBD1	TGTGCCACCCAGAGACAGGGGTCGGTTGGTGAAGCTTTCTTT	CATQRQGSVGEAFF
TRBV27	NA	TRBJ1-2	TRBD1	TGTGCCAGCAGTCGGACAGGGAACTATGGCTACACCTTC	CASSRTGNYGYTF
TRBV2	NA	TRBJ2-2	TRBD2	TGTGCCAGCAGACTCGCGGGGGGCGACACCGGGGAGCTGTTTTTT	CASRLAGGDTGELFF
TRBV29-1	NA	TRBJ1-4	NA	TGCAGCGTTGTGGAGCAAAATGAAAAACTGTTTTTT	CSVVEQNEKLFF
TRBV24-1	NA	TRBJ1-2	TRBD1	TGTGCCACCAGTGATTCCGGGACAGTAACCTATGGCTACACCTTC	CATSDSGTVTYGYTF
TRBV4-1	NA	TRBJ1-5	NA	TGCGCCAGCAGCCAAGAAGGGCAGGACCATCAGCCCCAGCATTTT	CASSQEGQDHQPQHF
TRBV29-1	NA	TRBJ1-1	TRBD1	TGCAGCGTTGAAGATCTGCACAGGGGGCTCGCTTTCTTT	CSVEDLHRGLAFF
TRBV2	once	TRBJ2-1	TRBD2	TGTGCCAGCAGTGTTAGGGGACTAGCGGTGAATGAGCAGTTCTTC	CASSVRGLAVNEQFF
TRBV18	NA	TRBJ2-2	NA	TGTGCCAGCTCAGGCCGGGACCCCACCGGGGAGCTGTTTTTT	CASSGRDPTGELFF
TRBV3-1/TRBV3-2	few	TRBJ2-1	NA	TGTGCCAGCAGCCACAGGGACAATGAGCAGTTCTTC	CASSHRDNEQFF
TRBV18	NA	TRBJ2-7	NA	TGTGCCAGCTCACCACCTACAGGGTACTCTTCCTACGAGCAGTACTTC	CASSPPTGYSSYEQYF
TRBV10-1	NA	TRBJ2-7	TRBD1	TGCGCCAGCAGTGGGTCAGGGGGCTTACACGAGCAGTACTTC	CASSGSGGLHEQYF
TRBV19	NA	TRBJ1-5	NA	TGTGCCAGTACCGCATCGGGACCGATTAATCAGCCCCAGCATTTT	CASTASGPINQPQHF
TRBV2	NA	TRBJ1-1	NA	TGTGCCAGTGGACAGTTTCGGACTGAAGCTTTCTTT	CASGQFRTEAFF
TRBV29-1	NA	TRBJ1-1	NA	TGCAGCGTTACAGGGATGGGCACTGAAGCTTTCTTT	CSVTGMGTEAFF
TRBV12-5	NA	TRBJ2-2	NA	TGTGCTAGTGGTCTTTATGGGGTTAGGGCGCCCGGGGAGCTGTTTTTT	CASGLYGVRAPGELFF
TRBV28	NA	TRBJ1-5	TRBD1	TGTGCCACGCTTAACAGGGGAGGAAGTCAGCCCCAGCATTTT	CATLNRGGSQPQHF
TRBV5-1	NA	TRBJ1-2	TRBD1	TGCGCCAGCAGCCAGGACAGGGCGGATGGCTACACCTTC	CASSQDRADGYTF
TRBV16	NA	TRBJ1-1	NA	TGTGCCAGCAGCCCCCCCGACACTAACACTGAAGCTTTCTTT	CASSPPDTNTEAFF
TRBV7-3	NA	TRBJ2-1	TRBD1	TGTGCCAGCAGCCCCCGGGACAGACTAAATGAGCAGTTCTTC	CASSPRDRLNEQFF
TRBV28	once	TRBJ1-2	TRBD1	TGTGCCAGCAGTACGGGACAGGGCTATGGCTACACCTTC	CASSTGQGYGYTF
TRBV5-5	NA	TRBJ1-4	TRBD1	TGTGCCAGCAGGATACAGGGGGCGGTTAATGAAAAACTGTTTTTT	CASRIQGAVNEKLFF
TRBV30	NA	TRBJ1-1	TRBD1	TGTGCCTGGGGGCTAGGGGGCGAGGGACGCACTGAAGCTTTCTTT	CAWGLGGEGRTEAFF
TRBV7-3	NA	TRBJ2-3	TRBD2	TGTGCCAGCAGCCCTCGGATGGGGAGCGGGGGACCAGATACGCAGTATTTT	CASSPRMGSGGPDTQYF
TRBV9	NA	TRBJ1-1	TRBD1	TGTGCCAGCAGCCCTCAGGGGGGCATGAACACTGAAGCTTTCTTT	CASSPQGGMNTEAFF
TRBV9	NA	TRBJ2-1	TRBD2	TGTGCCAGCAGCGTCACAGCGGGGACGTCCAATGAGCAGTTCTTC	CASSVTAGTSNEQFF
TRBV9	once	TRBJ1-1	TRBD1	TGTGCCAGCAGCGACACAGGGGTGGCCACTGAAGCTTTCTTT	CASSDTGVATEAFF
TRBV7-9	NA	TRBJ2-7	TRBD1	TGTGCCAGCAGCTTAAGGGACAGAACCTACGAGCAGTACTTC	CASSLRDRTYEQYF